This entry lists 13 T cell receptor beta chains sequenced from one sample in a study of shared clonotypes between healthy human individuals. Here immunoSEQ multiplex PCR was the method, and the copy in TCRdb shows in-frame clones only, minus some. Here the sample spans hundreds of thousands of clones, about 80% being singletons. Sequencing input: memory CD4+ T cells sorted from blood. Subset meaning: CD45RA-negative fraction. The receptors were gathered from a woman aged 25 to 39 in good health.

This rearrangement joins TRBV6-6 to TRBJ2-2; 8 nucleotides agree with TRBD2. Germline CDR1 and CDR2: MNHNY and SVGAGI (reference sequence). V lost 5 bases and J lost 4; bases outside the gene matches: 9. The CDR3 runs 16 residues. Here the CDR3 reads CASSLTSGASTGELFF. The CDR3 DNA is TGTGCCAGCAGTCTCACTAGCGGAGCGAGCACCGGGGAGCTGTTTTTT.

The rearrangement uses TRBV18 and TRBJ2-7; tentatively, D is TRBD2 (5 bases). Germline V CDR1 and CDR2: KGHSH, LQKENI. This CDR3 is built from 14 residues. V lost 1 base and J lost 4, with 11 bases in between. CDR3 protein: CASSPLTTVYEQYF. In nucleotides, the CDR3 is TGTGCCAGCTCACCACTGACTACGGTATACGAGCAGTACTTC.

The rearrangement links TRBV5-1 to TRBJ2-5; D unclear. Germline V gene sequence: CDR1 SGHRS, CDR2 YFSETQ. The CDR3 totals 15 residues. Trimming removed 1 base from V and 1 base from J, with 11 bases in between. The CDR3 bases are TGCGCCAGCAGCTTGATCCCAGGCATCCAAGAGACCCAGTACTTC. Protein sequence: CASSLIPGIQETQYF.

V is TRBV19 and J is TRBJ2-5, with 11 bases matching TRBD1. This CDR3 contains 20 residues. CDR1 is LNHDA and CDR2 is SQIVND in the germline V gene (reference sequence). V shed 6 bases and J 5 bases; nucleotides not matched to a gene: 23. The DNA of the CDR3 is TGTGCCAGTAGCAAACGAGGACAGGGGGCGATAGGCTCAGGGGATGAGACCCAGTACTTC. This gives the protein CASSKRGQGAIGSGDETQYF.

With regard to this clone: The same CDR3 also results from other DNA sequences found in this sample. The chain combines TRBV19 with TRBJ1-5; 7 bases are shared with TRBD1. The junction had 6 bases not matched to a gene; V was cut back by 9 bases and J by 4 bases. The CDR3 spans 13 residues. From germline, CDR1 is LNHDA and CDR2 SQIVND (reference sequence). In DNA form, the CDR3 reads TGTGCCAGCCGGGACAGCCTAAATCAGCCCCAGCATTTT. Protein sequence: CASRDSLNQPQHF.

The count of this clone is one. This chain links TRBV6-5 with TRBJ2-7; 8 nucleotides align to TRBD2. This CDR3 is 14 amino acids long. V gave up 2 bases and J gave up 3 bases; unmatched junction bases: 3. The germline V gene encodes CDR1 MNHEY and CDR2 SVGAGI. The CDR3 nucleotides read TGTGCCAGCAGTTACGACCTAGCGGGCTACGAGCAGTACTTC. Amino acid sequence: CASSYDLAGYEQYF.

The V gene is TRBV18, the J gene TRBJ2-7; D is unresolved. Germline V CDR1 and CDR2: KGHSH, LQKENI. Trimming pared 1 base from V and 2 bases from J, leaving 9 bases between. The CDR3 consists of 14 residues. The CDR3 spells CASSPQGSTYEQYF. Here the CDR3 DNA reads TGTGCCAGCTCACCACAGGGATCGACCTACGAGCAGTACTTC.

V usage is TRBV7-2 and J usage is TRBJ2-5, with 8 bases aligning to TRBD1. The assigned J gene may be wrong: the sequence end matches TRBJ2-7 better. The CDR3 is made up of 12 amino acids. Per germline, CDR1 SGHTA and CDR2 FQGNSA. The CDR3 DNA reads as TGTGCCAGCAGCGGGACAGGCTACGAGCAGTACTTC. Its protein product is CASSGTGYEQYF.

This chain joins TRBV6-5 and TRBJ2-5; tentatively, D is TRBD2 (5 bases). The V end lost 5 bases, the J end lost 2 bases, and 9 bases lay between the germline ends. This CDR3 spans 13 amino acids. CDR1 and CDR2 (germline): MNHEY, SVGAGI. CDR3 sequence (DNA): TGTGCCAGCAGTCTGTCGGGACAAGAGACCCAGTACTTC. It encodes CASSLSGQETQYF.

The rearrangement joins TRBV7-6 to TRBJ2-1; TRBD2 agrees at 9 bases. CDR1 and CDR2 (germline): SGHVS, FNYEAQ. The CDR3 extends over 15 amino acids. With 3 bases clipped from V and 4 bases from J, the junction kept 4 bases outside the gene matches. The CDR3, as DNA: TGTGCCAGCAGCTTGTTCGGACTAGCGTACAATGAGCAGTTCTTC. Its translation: CASSLFGLAYNEQFF.

The CDR3 region is CASSAGGLAKNIQYF. The CDR3 nucleotides read TGTGCCAGCAGTGCAGGGGGCCTAGCCAAAAACATTCAGTACTTC. The genes are TRBV28 and TRBJ2-4, with TRBD1 matching 8 bases. The germline CDR1 and CDR2 sequences are MDHEN and SYDVKM. CDR3 length equals 15 residues. V lost 5 bases, J lost 0 bases, and 3 bases stayed unmatched.

This clone was detected once. This sample also contains other DNA sequences that code for the same CDR3. The chain carries TRBV5-1 and TRBJ2-7; D could derive from TRBD1 or TRBD2 (6 bases each). The CDR3 loop spans 13 amino acids. Per germline, CDR1 SGHRS and CDR2 YFSETQ. Trimming cost V 0 bases and J 5 bases, with 9 bases left between them. For the CDR3, the DNA is TGCGCCAGCAGCTTGGCGGGGGCTGACGAGCAGTACTTC. Its protein is CASSLAGADEQYF.

This chain links TRBV6-5 with TRBJ1-2; no clear D. The CDR3 is 16 residues long. Germline-derived CDR1 and CDR2 are MNHEY and SVGAGI. V was cut by 0 bases and J by 2 bases, with 13 bases left in between. CDR3 DNA sequence: TGTGCCAGCAGTTACTCTAGCGGGGTGCGGAACTATGGCTACACCTTC. This codes for CASSYSSGVRNYGYTF.